The 18 T cell receptor beta chains given below trace back to one sample, sequenced in a study of radiation and T cells in renal cell carcinoma. TCRdb's table, derived via immunoSEQ multiplex PCR, lists solely in-frame clones and lacks some. The sample has some 97,000 clones, around 80% seen once. The time point was: blood 4 weeks post-SBRT, at nephrectomy. Treatment given: 15 Gy SBRT to primary tumor, nephrectomy 4 weeks later. The sample consisted of blood, taken from a patient whose treatment included radiotherapy and nephrectomy. The receptors derive from a man aged 60 to 69 with renal cell carcinoma.

This clone appeared a single time. V and J are TRBV7-2 and TRBJ2-7; no definite D call. The CDR3 sequence is 12 residues long. V shed 5 bases and J shed 5 bases, with 10 bases lying between them. The germline V gene has CDR1 SGHTA and CDR2 FQGNSA. CDR3 sequence reads: CASSLTGHEQYF. For the CDR3, the DNA is TGTGCCAGCAGCCTAACCGGTCACGAGCAGTACTTC.

This rearrangement joins TRBV10-3 to TRBJ1-5; D is ambiguous. CDR1 is ENHRY, CDR2 SYGVKD, per germline. The germline V and J ends were trimmed by 2 bases and 4 bases, with 9 bases remaining between them. The length of the CDR3 is 14 residues. CDR3 loop: CAISETDRNQPQHF. The CDR3 nucleotides read TGTGCCATCAGTGAGACGGACCGAAATCAGCCCCAGCATTTT.

The rearrangement joins TRBV19 to TRBJ1-5, with 9 bases matching TRBD1. The CDR3 has 16 residues. With 4 bases clipped from V and 5 bases from J, the junction kept 9 bases outside the gene matches. Germline-derived CDR1 and CDR2 are LNHDA and SQIVND (reference sequence). The CDR3 region has the DNA TGTGCCAGTAGTACACAAACAGGGGGCATCGATCAGCCCCAGCATTTT. Translated, it gives CASSTQTGGIDQPQHF.

This clone has ten or more counts. This rearrangement joins TRBV5-1 to TRBJ2-2, with TRBD2 matching over 12 bases. CDR1 and CDR2 (germline): SGHRS, YFSETQ. This CDR3 has 15 residues. The J segment lost 6 bases and the V segment lost 0 bases, leaving 0 bases of the junction unmatched. The DNA of the CDR3 is TGCGCCAGCAGCTTGGGACTAGCGGGAGCCGGGGAGCTGTTTTTT. It specifies CASSLGLAGAGELFF. Using reference TRBV5-1 and TRBJ2-2 for the parts outside the CDR3, the full variable domain is KAGVTQTPRYLIKTRGQQVTLSCSPISGHRSVSWYQQTPGQGLQFLFEYFSETQRNKGNFPGRFSGRQFSNSRSEMNVSTLELGDSALYLCASSLGLAGAGELFFGEGSRLTVL.

The chain couples TRBV7-8 to TRBJ1-1; a weak D match, TRBD1 (5 bases). CDR1 is SGHVS and CDR2 is FQNEAQ in the germline V gene. The length of the CDR3 is 15 residues. The ends were cut back, 5 bases at V and 6 bases at J, with 19 bases in the middle. CDR3 DNA sequence: TGTGCCAGCAGCCCGCGGGGCAGGGACTTGGCTGAAGCTTTCTTT. It yields the protein CASSPRGRDLAEAFF.

This chain links TRBV4-1 with TRBJ2-7; 8 bases are shared with TRBD2. The CDR3 has 15 amino acids. Germline-derived CDR1 and CDR2 are MGHRA and YSYEKL. The V gene end was trimmed by 3 bases and the J gene end by 2 bases; junction bases not matched to a gene: 6. CDR3 nucleotides: TGCGCCAGCAGCCATATAGCGGGGACTACCTACGAGCAGTACTTC. This gives the protein CASSHIAGTTYEQYF.

The rearrangement links TRBV7-9 to TRBJ1-3; D call uncertain. The CDR3 consists of 17 residues. Germline V gene sequence: CDR1 SEHNR, CDR2 FQNEAQ (reference sequence). Trimming took 5 bases from V and 4 from J, leaving 21 bases between them. CDR3 nucleotides: TGTGCCAGCAGCAACCGGGCCGTCCAAAATCTCGGAAACACCATATATTTT. Amino acid sequence: CASSNRAVQNLGNTIYF.

V gene TRBV18 combines with J gene TRBJ2-5, with D possibly matching TRBD1 (6 bases). CDR1 and CDR2 from the germline V gene are KGHSH and LQKENI. The CDR3 contains 13 residues. Trimming stripped 4 bases from V and 0 bases from J, with 6 bases between. CDR3 sequence reads: CASSRTDQETQYF. The DNA of the CDR3 is TGTGCCAGCTCACGGACAGACCAAGAGACCCAGTACTTC.

This clone was recorded only once. Written as DNA, the CDR3 is TGTGCCAGCAGCTTAGAGCCGGGTTGGGCAGATACGCAGTATTTT. It translates to CASSLEPGWADTQYF. V and J are TRBV7-2 and TRBJ2-3; no definite D call. Germline-derived CDR1 and CDR2 are SGHTA and FQGNSA. The CDR3 consists of 15 residues. Trimming removed 1 base from V and 4 bases from J, with 12 bases in between.

The CDR3 nucleotides read TGCGCCAGCAGCCCGACTAGCGAGCGCTACGAGCAGTACTTC. Protein product: CASSPTSERYEQYF. The chain has TRBV5-1 and TRBJ2-7; the match to TRBD2 covers 8 bases. V gave up 4 bases and J gave up 3 bases; unmatched junction bases: 6. The germline gives CDR1 SGHRS, CDR2 YFSETQ. The CDR3 runs to 14 residues.

The chain couples TRBV14 to TRBJ2-7, with 9 bases aligning to TRBD1. Germline V gene lookup returns CDR1 SGHDN and CDR2 FVKESK. This CDR3 comprises 17 residues. After removal of 1 base from V and 0 bases from J, the junction contained 7 bases not matched to a gene. CDR3 coding DNA: TGTGCCAGCAGCCAAGGTCTCTTGACAGGGGGCTCCTACGAGCAGTACTTC. Translated: CASSQGLLTGGSYEQYF.

The chain couples TRBV28 to TRBJ2-1; maybe TRBD1 (5 bases). The germline gives CDR1 MDHEN, CDR2 SYDVKM. CDR3 length: 15 residues. V gave up 8 bases and J gave up 5 bases, with 19 bases separating them. In nucleotides, the CDR3 is TGTGCCAGCTCAACGACAGTCAAAATTCACAATGAGCAGTTCTTC. Residues: CASSTTVKIHNEQFF. Supplemented by reference TRBV28 and TRBJ2-1, the full variable domain reads DVKVTQSSRYLVKRTGEKVFLECVQDMDHENMFWYRQDPGLGLRLIYFSYDVKMKEKGDIPEGYSVSREKKERFSLILESASTNQTSMYLCASSTTVKIHNEQFFGPGTRLTVL.

This rearrangement joins TRBV7-2 to TRBJ2-3, with D hard to call. CDR3 size: 16 residues. CDR1 and CDR2 from the germline V gene are SGHTA and FQGNSA. V lost 4 bases and J lost 3, with 17 bases in between. CDR3 loop: CASSSTPIDLTDTQYF. The CDR3 region has the DNA TGTGCCAGCAGCTCAACCCCCATCGACCTGACAGATACGCAGTATTTT.

The chain uses TRBV4-3 and TRBJ2-6, with D unresolved. Trimming removed 0 bases at V and 1 base at J, with 7 bases between. This CDR3 contains 16 residues. Per the germline V gene, CDR1 is LGHNA and CDR2 is YSLEER. The CDR3 region has the DNA TGCGCCAGCAGCCAAGATTGGAATTCTGGGGCCAACGTCCTGACTTTC. Its protein product is CASSQDWNSGANVLTF.

The rearrangement links TRBV7-2 to TRBJ2-2; 12 bases are a match to TRBD1. The CDR3 sequence is 16 residues long. The J segment lost 10 bases and the V segment lost 6 bases, leaving 12 bases of the junction unmatched. Per the germline V gene, CDR1 is SGHTA and CDR2 is FQGNSA. The CDR3, as DNA: TGTGCCAGCAGACCGACCGGGACAGGGGGCTCGGCGGAGCTGTTTTTT. Translated: CASRPTGTGGSAELFF. The variable domain in full, with the rest retrieved from reference TRBV7-2 and TRBJ2-2, is GAGVSQSPSNKVTEKGKDVELRCDPISGHTALYWYRQSLGQGLEFLIYFQGNSAPDKSGLPSDRFSAERTGGSVSTLTIQRTQQEDSAVYLCASRPTGTGGSAELFFGEGSRLTVL.

As concerns this clone: An end of the junction does not agree with germline; a read error may underlie this. The V and J genes are TRBV5-1 and TRBJ2-7, with 7 bases that match TRBD1. Germline lookup yields CDR1 SGHRS and CDR2 YFSETQ. The CDR3 is made up of 13 amino acids. In nucleotides, the CDR3 is TGTGCCAGCAGCTTGGGACAGTACTACGAGCAGTACTTC. Translating gives CASSLGQYYEQYF.

The chain couples TRBV7-2 to TRBJ1-2; 7 bases line up with TRBD1. Germline values: CDR1 SGHTA, CDR2 FQGNSA. This CDR3 contains 14 residues. Trimming removed 2 bases from V and 8 bases from J; junction bases left unmatched: 8. The CDR3 DNA is TGTGCCAGCAGCTTAATTATAAGGGGGCAAGGCTACACCTTC. Translation gives CASSLIIRGQGYTF. Using reference TRBV7-2 and TRBJ1-2 for the parts outside the CDR3, the full variable domain is GAGVSQSPSNKVTEKGKDVELRCDPISGHTALYWYRQSLGQGLEFLIYFQGNSAPDKSGLPSDRFSAERTGGSVSTLTIQRTQQEDSAVYLCASSLIIRGQGYTFGSGTRLTVV.

CDR3 in amino acids: CASSLETQPQHF. Here the CDR3 DNA reads TGTGCCAGCAGCTTAGAAACTCAGCCCCAGCATTTT. This chain joins TRBV7-2 and TRBJ1-5; D gene unclear. The V end lost 1 base, the J end lost 6 bases, and 4 bases lay between the germline ends. This CDR3 has 12 residues. Germline CDR1 SGHTA, CDR2 FQGNSA.